This T cell receptor (beta chain) derives from a study of T cell responses to AZD1222 COVID-19 vaccine. V shed 2 bases and J shed 1 base, with 10 bases lying between them. Germline values: CDR1 SGDLS, CDR2 YYNGEE. This CDR3 region has 15 residues. Some clones are missing from TCRdb's copy, which holds only in-frame ones; the method was immunoSEQ multiplex PCR. The sample carries some 160,000 clones, about nine tenths recorded once. Findings and limits, study-wide: Donors were chiefly white British, with a greater number of females, and clonal diversity was perhaps underestimated. Mapped onto spike, vaccine-associated CD4 TCRs spanned it and were dominant at 160-218 and 743-854. Of the AZD1222 recipients, only five to seven were seropositive at baseline. Unmutated variant regions reportedly attract nearly half of all spike-specific TCRs.

With respect to this clone: Its antigen is still unknown.

This TCR came from an adult in good health. The chain recombines TRBV9 with TRBJ1-5; D perhaps matches TRBD1 (5 bases). The material was peripheral blood, obtained on day 0 of AZD1222 vaccination. CDR3 residues: CASSVSGSSNQPQHF. In nucleotides, the CDR3 is TGTGCCAGCAGCGTTTCAGGGAGCAGCAATCAGCCCCAGCATTTT.